These 27 T cell receptor beta chains were sequenced from one sample in a study of T cells after yellow fever vaccination. TCRdb re-called the 5' RACE reads with MiXCR, one entry per CDR3 protein. The sample consists of 200,000 to 300,000 distinct CDR3 sequences, 10% to 15% of them appearing once. The sequences come from CD4+ T cells sorted from PBMCs, collected 45 days after the yellow fever booster vaccination. These receptors were taken from a man aged 30 to 39 who received the YFV17D yellow fever vaccine.

This clonotype came up a few times. The chain joins TRBV5-1 to TRBJ2-7, with 9 bases matching TRBD2. The CDR3 is made up of 15 amino acids. Germline V gene data show CDR1 as SGHRS and CDR2 as YFSETQ. With 4 bases clipped from V and 0 bases from J, the junction kept 5 bases outside the gene matches. This chain's CDR3 is CASSPSGTSSYEQYF. DNA for the CDR3: TGCGCCAGCAGCCCTAGCGGGACTTCCTCCTACGAGCAGTACTTC.

Only a few counts were recorded for this clonotype. The chain has TRBV7-2 and TRBJ2-7; D remains unclear. The germline V and J ends were trimmed by 1 base and 5 bases, with 12 bases remaining between them. Looked up from germline, CDR1 is SGHTA and CDR2 is FQGNSA. This CDR3 contains 14 residues. The CDR3 DNA sequence: TGTGCCAGCAGCTTAGGCCAGGCCTCTCACGAGCAGTACTTC. This codes for CASSLGQASHEQYF.

Concerning this clonotype: Germline is not matched at one junction end, which may reflect a read error. The chain employs TRBV5-1 and TRBJ2-3, with a tentative D call TRBD2 (6 bases). Germline CDR1 reads SGHRS; CDR2 reads YFSETQ. The CDR3 totals 14 residues. CDR3 bases: TGCGCCGGCAGCGGGTGGACTACATCAGATACGCAGTATTTT. The encoded protein is CAGSGWTTSDTQYF. The full variable domain, with the rest looked up from reference TRBV5-1 and TRBJ2-3, is KAGVTQTPRYLIKTRGQQVTLSCSPISGHRSVSWYQQTPGQGLQFLFEYFSETQRNKGNFPGRFSGRQFSNSRSEMNVSTLELGDSALYLCAGSGWTTSDTQYFGPGTRLTVL.

This chain joins TRBV5-1 and TRBJ2-7, with TRBD1 as a possible D gene (6 bases). Germline-derived CDR1 and CDR2 are SGHRS and YFSETQ. The CDR3 consists of 14 residues. Deletions cut 0 bases from V and 2 bases from J, with 9 bases between. The CDR3 nucleotides are TGCGCCAGCAGCTTGGCAACAGGGACCTACGAGCAGTACTTC. Residues: CASSLATGTYEQYF. The entire variable domain, with the rest obtained from reference TRBV5-1 and TRBJ2-7, is as follows: KAGVTQTPRYLIKTRGQQVTLSCSPISGHRSVSWYQQTPGQGLQFLFEYFSETQRNKGNFPGRFSGRQFSNSRSEMNVSTLELGDSALYLCASSLATGTYEQYFGPGTRLTVT.

This clonotype was counted a few times. The chain has TRBV7-2 and TRBJ2-7; TRBD1 aligns across 8 bases. Germline CDR1 SGHTA, CDR2 FQGNSA. With V trimmed by 5 bases and J by 7 bases, 13 bases remained unmatched. CDR3 length: 15 residues. The CDR3 coding sequence is TGTGCCAGCAGCCCAGGGGACAGTGGACAGGGAGAGCAGTACTTC. Translating it yields CASSPGDSGQGEQYF.

The chain combines TRBV7-2 with TRBJ2-4; D not certain. V shed 5 bases and J shed 0 bases, with 11 bases lying between them. Germline V CDR1 and CDR2: SGHTA, FQGNSA. The CDR3 runs 15 residues. The CDR3 reads CASSGLILAKNIQYF. The CDR3, as DNA: TGTGCCAGCAGCGGTCTTATACTAGCCAAAAACATTCAGTACTTC.

CDR3 loop: CASSQQTSGAYEQYF. The CDR3 DNA follows: TGCGCCAGCAGCCAACAAACTAGCGGAGCCTACGAGCAGTACTTC. The chain has TRBV4-3 and TRBJ2-7; 8 bases are a match to TRBD2. This CDR3 region has 15 residues. Germline V lookup: CDR1 LGHNA, CDR2 YSLEER. J lost 2 bases, V lost 2 bases, and 5 bases had no gene match.

This clonotype was counted only a few times. The genes are TRBV18 and TRBJ2-2; D is possibly TRBD1 or TRBD2 (5 bases each). Germline V gene lookup returns CDR1 KGHSH and CDR2 LQKENI. Trimming removed 3 bases at V and 1 base at J, with 9 bases between. This CDR3 is built from 15 residues. In DNA, the CDR3 is TGTGCCAGCTCACCTAATGGGGGGAACACCGGGGAGCTGTTTTTT. Protein: CASSPNGGNTGELFF.

The chain links TRBV7-2 to TRBJ2-5, with D maybe TRBD1 (5 bases). The ends were cut back, 3 bases at V and 6 bases at J, with 5 bases in the middle. Germline V gene data show CDR1 as SGHTA and CDR2 as FQGNSA. The CDR3 has 11 residues. The CDR3 loop reads CASSLGQTQYF. In DNA, the CDR3 is TGTGCCAGCAGCTTGGGGCAGACCCAGTACTTC.

This clonotype was recorded a few times. The chain carries TRBV7-9 and TRBJ1-4; weak D call: TRBD1 (5 bases). Trimming cost V 11 bases and J 6 bases, with 16 bases left between them. This CDR3 region has 13 residues. Germline lookup yields CDR1 SEHNR and CDR2 FQNEAQ (reference sequence). CDR3 region: CAEPLGVDEKLFF. The DNA for the CDR3 is TGTGCCGAACCTTTGGGGGTGGATGAAAAACTGTTTTTT.

The chain joins TRBV6-5 to TRBJ2-3; maybe TRBD2 (5 bases). The germline CDR1 and CDR2 sequences are MNHEY and SVGAGI. The CDR3 contains 13 residues. Trimming took off 4 bases at V and 6 bases at J, with 11 bases between the two ends. DNA for the CDR3: TGTGCCAGCAGTTCACGGGGTATCGATACGCAGTATTTT. Protein product: CASSSRGIDTQYF.

The chain has TRBV7-2 and TRBJ1-1; 11 bases match TRBD1. This CDR3 contains 14 residues. Germline trimming cut 1 base from V and 8 bases from J; bases unmatched to any gene: 3. Germline assignment: CDR1 SGHTA and CDR2 FQGNSA. CDR3 bases: TGTGCCAGCAGCTTAGGCTGGACAGGGGGCGAAGCTTTCTTT. Its protein product is CASSLGWTGGEAFF.

A few counts support this clonotype. The rearrangement uses TRBV15 and TRBJ1-2; no firm D call. The ends were cut back, 1 base at V and 4 bases at J, with 13 bases in the middle. CDR1 and CDR2 from the germline V gene are LNHNV and YYDKDF (reference sequence). The CDR3 length is 15 residues. This CDR3 is CATSRGPGRGYGYTF. The CDR3 bases are TGTGCCACCAGCAGAGGCCCCGGGCGCGGCTATGGCTACACCTTC.

This clonotype came up many times. The rearrangement links TRBV7-2 to TRBJ2-1; TRBD2 agrees at 8 bases. Germline V CDR1 and CDR2: SGHTA, FQGNSA. The CDR3 spans 15 residues. V trimming: 1 base; J trimming: 7 bases; junction bases outside the gene matches: 6. The CDR3 is CASSLGTSFGNEQFF. CDR3 DNA: TGTGCCAGCAGCTTAGGGACTAGCTTCGGAAATGAGCAGTTCTTC.

This chain uses TRBV7-2 with TRBJ2-7, with 11 bases matching TRBD2. The CDR3 extends over 15 amino acids. CDR1 is SGHTA, CDR2 FQGNSA, per germline. Unmatched junction bases numbered 5, after V lost 5 bases and J lost 2 bases. The DNA of the CDR3 is TGTGCCAGCAGCCCAAGACTAGCGGGGCCCTACGAGCAGTACTTC. Its protein product is CASSPRLAGPYEQYF.

The V call is TRBV11-1, the J call TRBJ1-2, with TRBD1 matching over 10 bases. The CDR3 has 18 residues. CDR1 is SGHAT, CDR2 FQDESV, per germline (reference sequence). V trimming: 3 bases; J trimming: 3 bases; junction bases outside the gene matches: 13. CDR3 nucleotide sequence: TGTGCCAGCAGCTTGAATCGGGACAGGGGATTAACCTACTATGGCTACACCTTC. Protein sequence: CASSLNRDRGLTYYGYTF.

The CDR3 reads CASSPQPLTRVSRLAYNEQFF. The CDR3 nucleotides read TGTGCCAGCAGCCCGCAGCCCTTGACCAGGGTTTCAAGGCTGGCCTACAATGAGCAGTTCTTC. The chain has TRBV4-2 and TRBJ2-1; perhaps TRBD1 as D (5 bases). Trimming took off 4 bases at V and 2 bases at J, with 30 bases between the two ends. This CDR3 spans 21 amino acids. Germline V gives CDR1 LGHNA, CDR2 YNFKEQ.

On this clonotype: Sequence at one end of the junction differs from germline and may be a read error. The chain joins TRBV16 to TRBJ2-1; TRBD2 agrees at 8 bases. CDR1 KGHSY and CDR2 FQNENV come from the germline V gene. The CDR3 covers 14 residues. The CDR3 region has the DNA TGTGCCAGCAGACAATCGGGGACTAGGAATGAGCAGTTCTTC. It translates to CASRQSGTRNEQFF.

The chain has TRBV5-6 and TRBJ2-3, with no clear D. The length of the CDR3 is 15 residues. CDR1 is SGHDT and CDR2 is YYEEEE in the germline V gene. Trimming stripped 0 bases from V and 0 bases from J, with 8 bases between. The CDR3 sequence is CASSLVSTSTDTQYF. The CDR3 nucleotides are TGTGCCAGCAGCTTGGTCTCTACCAGCACAGATACGCAGTATTTT. The full variable domain, completed using reference TRBV5-6 and TRBJ2-3, is DAGVTQSPTHLIKTRGQQVTLRCSPKSGHDTVSWYQQALGQGPQFIFQYYEEEERQRGNFPDRFSGHQFPNYSSELNVNALLLGDSALYLCASSLVSTSTDTQYFGPGTRLTVL.

The chain links TRBV20-1 to TRBJ2-5, with TRBD2 identical over 8 bases. CDR1 and CDR2 (germline): DFQATT, SNEGSKA (reference sequence). The CDR3 extends over 15 amino acids. With 3 bases clipped from V and 2 bases from J, the junction kept 8 bases outside the gene matches. The DNA of the CDR3 is TGCAGTGCTAGCTCCGGTAGCGGGAAGCAAGAGACCCAGTACTTC. Its protein is CSASSGSGKQETQYF.

This chain connects TRBV5-5 to TRBJ2-1; tentative D call: TRBD2 (5 bases). Trimming removed 4 bases at V and 2 bases at J, with 19 bases between. CDR1 is SGHKS, CDR2 YYEKEE, per germline (reference sequence). This CDR3 region has 17 residues. The chain's CDR3 is CASSRGGVAPTYNEQFF. CDR3 coding DNA: TGTGCCAGCAGCCGGGGTGGGGTAGCCCCCACCTACAATGAGCAGTTCTTC.

This clonotype occurred a few times. The rearrangement uses TRBV6-2 or TRBV6-3 and TRBJ1-3, with a weak D call TRBD1 (6 bases). CDR1 and CDR2 (germline): MNHEY, SVGEGT. V lost 7 bases to trimming and J lost 0 bases, with 16 bases between them. The CDR3 covers 16 residues. CDR3 sequence (DNA): TGTGCCAGCAAAAACCGGGACACCTTCTCTGGAAACACCATATATTTT. Residues: CASKNRDTFSGNTIYF.

This clonotype was seen only a few times. The CDR3 here is CASSYDIISEQFF. The CDR3 DNA follows: TGTGCCAGCAGTTATGACATTATTAGTGAGCAGTTCTTC. The chain links TRBV6-2 or TRBV6-3 to TRBJ2-1, with D unresolved. Germline CDR1 MNHEY, CDR2 SVGEGT. The CDR3 spans 13 residues. Trimming removed 3 bases at V and 9 bases at J, with 12 bases between.

V and J are TRBV5-1 and TRBJ2-7; no clear D. Germline assignment: CDR1 SGHRS and CDR2 YFSETQ. The length of the CDR3 is 13 residues. Trimming cost V 0 bases and J 0 bases, with 4 bases left between them. The CDR3 nucleotides read TGCGCCAGCAGCTTGGAAGCCTCCTACGAGCAGTACTTC. It translates to CASSLEASYEQYF.

In this sample, this clonotype turned up a few times. The chain has TRBV12-3 or TRBV12-4 and TRBJ1-1; D is possibly TRBD1 (5 bases). V was clipped by 2 bases and J by 4 bases, with 8 bases between them. The CDR3 loop spans 13 amino acids. The CDR3 spells CASSLNGGTEAFF. In DNA form, the CDR3 reads TGTGCCAGCAGTTTAAACGGGGGCACTGAAGCTTTCTTT.

The chain joins TRBV6-2 or TRBV6-3 to TRBJ1-1; a possible D gene is TRBD1 (5 bases). The CDR3 has 14 residues. Germline CDR1 is MNHEY and CDR2 is SVGEGT. Trimming took 8 bases from V and 4 from J, leaving 17 bases between them. The CDR3 sequence: CASLGPTSGTEAFF. The DNA for the CDR3 is TGTGCCAGCCTGGGACCGACTTCGGGCACTGAAGCTTTCTTT.

The V gene is TRBV7-2, the J gene TRBJ1-1; TRBD1 matches at 7 bases. The germline gives CDR1 SGHTA, CDR2 FQGNSA. Trimming at V came to 2 bases and at J to 1 base, leaving 4 bases not matched to a gene. CDR3 length: 15 residues. Written as DNA, the CDR3 is TGTGCCAGCAGCTTACTGGGACAGAAGAACACTGAAGCTTTCTTT. Its translation is CASSLLGQKNTEAFF.